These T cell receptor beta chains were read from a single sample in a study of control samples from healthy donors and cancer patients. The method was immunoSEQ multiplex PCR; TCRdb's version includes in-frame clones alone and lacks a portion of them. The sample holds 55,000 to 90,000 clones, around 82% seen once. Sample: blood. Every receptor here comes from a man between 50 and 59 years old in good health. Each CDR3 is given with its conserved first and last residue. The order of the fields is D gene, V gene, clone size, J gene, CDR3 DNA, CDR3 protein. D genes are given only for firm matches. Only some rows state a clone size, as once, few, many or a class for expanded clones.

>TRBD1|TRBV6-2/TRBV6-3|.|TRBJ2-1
TGTGCCAGCAGTTACCGGGGACAGGAGCCTAATGAGCAGTTCTTC
CASSYRGQEPNEQFF
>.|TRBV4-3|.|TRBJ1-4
TGCGCCAGCAGCCAAGATTGGAGGAGCGAAAAACTGTTTTTT
CASSQDWRSEKLFF
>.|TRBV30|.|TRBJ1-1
TGTGCATGCGGGCGGATGAACACTGAAGCTTTCTTT
CACGRMNTEAFF
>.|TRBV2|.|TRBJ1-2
TGTGCCAGCAACCTACAGGGAGGTGGCTACACCTTC
CASNLQGGGYTF
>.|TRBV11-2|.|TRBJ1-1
TGTGCCAGCAGCTTAGATTGGAGGCATTTCTTT
CASSLDWRHFF
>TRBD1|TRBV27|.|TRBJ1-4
TGTGCCAGCAGTTCGGTTTTTAGGGGGCACGAAAAACTGTTTTTT
CASSSVFRGHEKLFF
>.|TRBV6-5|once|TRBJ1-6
TGTGCCAGCACAGGCGAGGGGAAATCACCCCTCCACTTT
CASTGEGKSPLHF
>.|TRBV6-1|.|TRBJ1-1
TGTGCCAGCAGCCCAAAGAGGGGTGAAGCTTTCTTT
CASSPKRGEAFF
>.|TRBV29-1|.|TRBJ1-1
TGCAGCGTTGTATATGGTCTGTTGAACACTGAAGCTTTCTTT
CSVVYGLLNTEAFF
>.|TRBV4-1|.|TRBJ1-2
TGCGCCAGCAGAGTAGTTACAGGGAAAGACTATGGCTACACCTTC
CASRVVTGKDYGYTF
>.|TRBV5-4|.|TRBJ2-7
TGTGCCAGCAGCCCGCAAAACTCCTACGAGCAGTACTTC
CASSPQNSYEQYF
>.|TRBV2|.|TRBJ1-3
TGTGCCAGCAGTGTGGGCAGCTCGTTTGGAAACACCATATATTTT
CASSVGSSFGNTIYF
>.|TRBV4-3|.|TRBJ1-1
TGCGCCAGCAGCCAAGGATACACTGAAGCTTTCTTT
CASSQGYTEAFF
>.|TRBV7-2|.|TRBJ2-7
TGTGCCAGCAGCTTAGCGGGTAAGACAGGACCCTACGAGCAGTACTTC
CASSLAGKTGPYEQYF
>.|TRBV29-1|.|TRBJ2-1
TGCAGCGCCCGGGACGGATACTACAATGAGCAGTTCTTC
CSARDGYYNEQFF
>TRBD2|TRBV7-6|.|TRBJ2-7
TGTGCCAGCAGCTTTTTAGCGGGGGCCTCCTACGAGCAGTACTTC
CASSFLAGASYEQYF
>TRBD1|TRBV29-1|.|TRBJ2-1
TGCAGCGTTTTGGGGCAGGGGGTAACAAATGAGCAGTTCTTC
CSVLGQGVTNEQFF
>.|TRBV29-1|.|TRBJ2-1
TGCAGCGTTGGGGGAAATGAGCAGTTCTTC
CSVGGNEQFF
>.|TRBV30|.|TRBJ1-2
TGTGCCTGGAGTGTGCAAGGACTAGTTTATGGCTACACCTTC
CAWSVQGLVYGYTF
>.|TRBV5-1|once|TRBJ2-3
TGCGCCAGCAGCTTAGGACCCCCAGATACGCAGTATTTT
CASSLGPPDTQYF
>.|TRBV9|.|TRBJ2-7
TGTGCCAGCAGCCCTACGCCACCCTACGAGCAGTACTTC
CASSPTPPYEQYF
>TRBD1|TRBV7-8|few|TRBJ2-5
TGTGCCAGCAGCTTAGCGTGGGGGACAGAAGAGACCCAGTACTTC
CASSLAWGTEETQYF
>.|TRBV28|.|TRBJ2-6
TGTGCCAGCAGCGGCAGGGGGGACTCTGGGGCCAACGTCCTGACTTTC
CASSGRGDSGANVLTF
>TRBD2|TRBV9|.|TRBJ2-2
TGTGCCAGCAGCGTAGATGCGGGAGTAACCGGGGAGCTGTTTTTT
CASSVDAGVTGELFF
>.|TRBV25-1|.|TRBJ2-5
TGTGCCAGCAGTGAACTCGAGGGGGGCTTCCAAGAGACCCAGTACTTC
CASSELEGGFQETQYF
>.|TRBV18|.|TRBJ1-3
TGTGCCAGCTCACCCGTCTCGGGTTCTGGAAACACCATATATTTT
CASSPVSGSGNTIYF
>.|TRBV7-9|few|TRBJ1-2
TGTGCCAGCAGCCCCTTGCCGGGCAGTAGCTATGGCTACACCTTC
CASSPLPGSSYGYTF
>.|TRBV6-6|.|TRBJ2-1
TGTGCCAGCAGCCTCAAAGACAATGAGCAGTTCTTC
CASSLKDNEQFF
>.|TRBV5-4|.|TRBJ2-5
TGTGCCAGCAGCTTTTTCGGGGAGACCCAGTACTTC
CASSFFGETQYF
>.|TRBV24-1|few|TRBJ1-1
TGTGCCACCAGTGATTTGTCAGCGGGGGACACTGAAGCTTTCTTT
CATSDLSAGDTEAFF
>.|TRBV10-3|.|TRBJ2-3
TGTGCCACCTTGAGGGGGGCAAGCACAGATACGCAGTATTTT
CATLRGASTDTQYF
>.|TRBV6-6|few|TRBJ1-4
TGTGCCAGCAGACTATGGGGTGGTACAACTAATGAAAAACTGTTTTTT
CASRLWGGTTNEKLFF
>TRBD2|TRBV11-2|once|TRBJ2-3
TGTGCCAGCAGCTTAGACGGACTAGATAGCACAGATACGCAGTATTTT
CASSLDGLDSTDTQYF
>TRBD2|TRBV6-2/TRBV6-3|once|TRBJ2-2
TGTGCCAGCAGTTTGGGCAGCGGGGGGTCCAACACCGGGGAGCTGTTTTTT
CASSLGSGGSNTGELFF
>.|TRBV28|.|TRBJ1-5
TGTGCCAGCACCAAACCTCGACAGGTGAATCAGCCCCAGCATTTT
CASTKPRQVNQPQHF
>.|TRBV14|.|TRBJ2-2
TGTGCCAGCAGCTCAGAAACATTTAAAGATCCAGGGGTGTATTACACCGGGGAGCTGTTTTTT
CASSSETFKDPGVYYTGELFF
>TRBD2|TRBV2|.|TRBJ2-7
TGTGCCAGCAGTCAGGGACTAGCGGGTCTGTACGAGCAGTACTTC
CASSQGLAGLYEQYF
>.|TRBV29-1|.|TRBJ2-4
TGCAGCGTTGAAGATCGTTGGAGAGCCAAAAACATTCAGTACTTC
CSVEDRWRAKNIQYF
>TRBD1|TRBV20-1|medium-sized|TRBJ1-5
TGCAGTGCTAGTCCCGGGACAGGGGGATGGCCCCAGCATTTT
CSASPGTGGWPQHF
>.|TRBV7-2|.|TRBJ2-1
TGTGCCAGCAGCTCAATCCGGACCCCCTACAATGAGCAGTTCTTC
CASSSIRTPYNEQFF
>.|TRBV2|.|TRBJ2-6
TGTGCCAGCACTTCTCTGGGGAGGGACAAAATTGGGGTCTCTGGGGCCAACGTCCTGACTTTC
CASTSLGRDKIGVSGANVLTF
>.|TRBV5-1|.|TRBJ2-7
TGCGCCAGCAGCTTCCAGGGGTTAACCTACGAGCAGTACTTC
CASSFQGLTYEQYF
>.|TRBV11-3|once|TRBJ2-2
TGTGCCAGCAGCGGGAGGACCGGGGAGCTGTTTTTT
CASSGRTGELFF
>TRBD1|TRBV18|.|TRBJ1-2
TGTGCCAGCTCACTGGGACAGGGTAACTATGGCTACACCTTC
CASSLGQGNYGYTF
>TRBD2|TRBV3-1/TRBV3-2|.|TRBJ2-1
TGTGCCAGCAGCCAACCTAGCGGGGGGGCCTGGAGTGAGCAGTTCTTC
CASSQPSGGAWSEQFF
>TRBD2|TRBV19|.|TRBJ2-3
TGTGCCAGTTCGACTAGCGGAAGCACAGATACGCAGTATTTT
CASSTSGSTDTQYF
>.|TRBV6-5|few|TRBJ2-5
TGTGCCAGCAGTCTCCAAGAGACCCAGTACTTC
CASSLQETQYF
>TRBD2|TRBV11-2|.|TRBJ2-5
TGTGCCAGCAGCCCCGGGACTAGCGGGGGTGATGGTAAAGAGACCCAGTACTTC
CASSPGTSGGDGKETQYF
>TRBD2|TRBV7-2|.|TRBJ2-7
TGTGCCAGCAGCCGTCGGACTAGCGGGATCCACTACGAGCAGTACTTC
CASSRRTSGIHYEQYF
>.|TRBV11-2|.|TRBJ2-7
TGTGCCAGCAGCTTTGGTCCCCTCGAGCAGTACTTC
CASSFGPLEQYF
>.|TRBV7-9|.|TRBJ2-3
TGTGCCAGCAGCACGGACTCAGCAGATACGCAGTATTTT
CASSTDSADTQYF
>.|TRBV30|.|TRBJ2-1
TGTGCCTGGAGGGATTTTGGTTCGGGAACATACAATGAGCAGTTCTTC
CAWRDFGSGTYNEQFF
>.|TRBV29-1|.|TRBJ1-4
TGCAGCGTTGGAAGGGTAAACGAAAAACTGTTTTTT
CSVGRVNEKLFF
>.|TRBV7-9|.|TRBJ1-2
TGTGCCAGCAGCTTATCTAATTTGGGCTATGGCTACACCTTC
CASSLSNLGYGYTF